Below, 29 T cell receptor beta chains from the same sample are listed, as sequenced in a study of cytomegalovirus exposure and HLA in healthy donors. The PCR ran on 60 Vbeta and 13 Jbeta primers. Sequenced by immunoSEQ multiplex PCR; TCRdb stores in-frame clones only, minus some. The data hold more than 90,000 clones, with roughly 76% observed a single time. Sequencing was performed on PBMCs. These receptors were taken from a man in his fifties in good health and CMV-seropositive.

This clone occurred a few times. The CDR3 protein is CASSQGYSGNTIYF. The DNA of the CDR3 is TGTGCCAGCAGTCAGGGTTACTCTGGAAACACCATATATTTT. This chain links TRBV6-5 with TRBJ1-3; a possible D gene is TRBD1 (5 bases). The V gene lost 5 bases and the J gene lost 0 bases, with 8 bases spanning the gap. Germline lookup yields CDR1 MNHEY and CDR2 SVGAGI. This CDR3 region has 14 residues.

The chain couples TRBV27 to TRBJ2-7, with a weak D call TRBD1 (5 bases). This CDR3 is built from 12 residues. With 6 bases removed from V and 6 bases from J, the gap between germline ends came to 12 bases. Germline-derived CDR1 and CDR2 are MNHEY and SMNVEV (reference sequence). CDR3 residues: CASRSTGGEQYF. In nucleotides, the CDR3 is TGTGCCAGCAGATCCACAGGTGGCGAGCAGTACTTC.

This sequence joins TRBV28 and TRBJ1-1, with D possibly TRBD1 on 6 matching bases. Trimming took off 5 bases at V and 2 bases at J, with 15 bases between the two ends. Germline lookup yields CDR1 MDHEN and CDR2 SYDVKM. The CDR3 contains 15 residues. The CDR3 DNA reads TGTGCCAGCAGTATTCCGGGACAAACAAACACTGAAGCTTTCTTT. It translates to CASSIPGQTNTEAFF.

This clone was picked up one time. At one boundary the junction diverges from the germline segment, which might be a read error. The chain carries TRBV27 and TRBJ1-2, with 7 bases aligning to TRBD1. The germline V gene has CDR1 MNHEY and CDR2 SMNVEV (reference sequence). The CDR3 consists of 16 residues. The CDR3 reads CASSLLVEGGLWGYTF. CDR3 coding DNA: TGTGCCAGCAGCTTATTGGTGGAAGGGGGCTTGTGGGGCTACACCTTC.

The CDR3 loop reads CASSPSRTGAYNEQFF. In nucleotides, the CDR3 is TGTGCCAGCAGTCCATCCCGGACAGGGGCCTACAATGAGCAGTTCTTC. This sequence joins TRBV7-2 and TRBJ2-1; 9 nucleotides align to TRBD1. Germline V gene sequence: CDR1 SGHTA, CDR2 FQGNSA. This CDR3 region has 16 residues. The ends lost 6 bases at V and 2 bases at J; junction bases unmatched: 8.

To note about this clone: The same CDR3 is also encoded by other DNA sequences in this sample. The rearrangement joins TRBV10-3 to TRBJ2-7, with D maybe TRBD2 (5 bases). Germline values: CDR1 ENHRY, CDR2 SYGVKD. V dropped 7 bases and J dropped 0 bases, with 10 bases sitting between them. CDR3 length equals 13 residues. The CDR3 protein is CAITDGDSYEQYF. CDR3 nucleotides: TGTGCCATCACCGACGGGGACTCCTACGAGCAGTACTTC.

V and J are TRBV4-1 and TRBJ2-7; TRBD1 matches at 11 bases. Germline V CDR1 and CDR2: MGHRA, YSYEKL. The CDR3 spans 16 residues. Losses at the gene ends were 0 bases for V and 3 bases for J; bases not matched to a gene: 4. CDR3 amino acids: CASSQELGTGGYEQYF. The CDR3, as DNA: TGCGCCAGCAGCCAAGAATTAGGGACAGGGGGCTACGAGCAGTACTTC.

This chain uses TRBV7-9 with TRBJ1-2; D remains unclear. Deletions cut 1 base from V and 4 bases from J, with 10 bases between. The CDR3 has 14 amino acids. Germline V lookup: CDR1 SEHNR, CDR2 FQNEAQ (reference sequence). The CDR3: CASSLEAGLYGYTF. As DNA, the CDR3 is TGTGCCAGCAGCTTAGAGGCTGGGCTCTATGGCTACACCTTC.

V usage is TRBV6-5 and J usage is TRBJ2-7; D might be TRBD1 (6 bases). There are 14 residues in the CDR3. Germline V gene data show CDR1 as MNHEY and CDR2 as SVGAGI. V was pared by 6 bases and J by 1 base, with 13 bases between. The CDR3 sequence is CASSPPTGSYEQYF. CDR3 in DNA: TGTGCCAGCAGCCCCCCGACAGGTTCCTACGAGCAGTACTTC.

This rearrangement joins TRBV6-5 to TRBJ2-7, with 7 positions matching TRBD1. V was pared by 2 bases and J by 5 bases, with 6 bases of the junction left unmatched. Germline CDR1 is MNHEY and CDR2 is SVGAGI. The CDR3 runs to 14 residues. The CDR3, as DNA: TGTGCCAGCAGTTACCGACAGGGAAGGGACGAGCAGTACTTC. Protein: CASSYRQGRDEQYF.

This chain connects TRBV10-2 to TRBJ2-7, with D possibly matching TRBD2 (5 bases). The V end was cut by 5 bases, the J end by 7 bases, with 12 bases between. This CDR3 is built from 12 residues. Germline-derived CDR1 and CDR2 are WSHSY and SAAADI. The CDR3, as DNA: TGCGCCAGCAGTCGCTCCCCGGGGGAGCAGTACTTC. It codes for CASSRSPGEQYF.

The chain joins TRBV18 to TRBJ1-4, with D hard to call. V lost 0 bases and J 8 bases, leaving 10 bases between the germline ends. The CDR3 loop spans 14 amino acids. CDR1 is KGHSH, CDR2 LQKENI, per germline. CDR3 coding DNA: TGTGCCAGCTCACCACCGGAGCAGTGGGAAAAACTGTTTTTT. This gives the protein CASSPPEQWEKLFF.

With regard to this clone: The same CDR3 is also encoded by other DNA sequences in this sample. The CDR3 sequence is CASSPRTSGGPNSYNEQFF. CDR3 DNA: TGCGCCAGCAGCCCGCGGACTAGCGGGGGCCCTAACTCCTACAATGAGCAGTTCTTC. The rearrangement uses TRBV5-1 and TRBJ2-1, with 13 nucleotides matching TRBD2. In germline, CDR1 is SGHRS, CDR2 YFSETQ. Losses at the gene ends were 4 bases for V and 0 bases for J; bases not matched to a gene: 10. The CDR3 sequence is 19 residues long. Filled out from reference TRBV5-1 and TRBJ2-1, the complete variable domain reads KAGVTQTPRYLIKTRGQQVTLSCSPISGHRSVSWYQQTPGQGLQFLFEYFSETQRNKGNFPGRFSGRQFSNSRSEMNVSTLELGDSALYLCASSPRTSGGPNSYNEQFFGPGTRLTVL.

Only a few counts were recorded for this clone. V is TRBV5-6 and J is TRBJ1-1, with D possibly TRBD1 on 6 matching bases. CDR1 is SGHDT and CDR2 is YYEEEE in the germline V gene. The CDR3 has 13 residues. V shed 3 bases and J shed 0 bases, with 6 bases lying between them. The DNA for the CDR3 is TGTGCCAGCAGCTGGACAGTGAACACTGAAGCTTTCTTT. As protein: CASSWTVNTEAFF.

A remark on this clone: In the same sample, other DNA sequences code for this CDR3. The chain combines TRBV4-1 with TRBJ2-5, with D possibly being TRBD1 (6 bases). The V and J ends lost 4 bases and 1 base respectively, with 7 bases between them. Germline CDR1 is MGHRA and CDR2 is YSYEKL. This CDR3 has 13 residues. The CDR3 DNA reads TGCGCCAGCAGCCGGGGGCCCCAAGAGACCCAGTACTTC. It is translated as CASSRGPQETQYF.

This clone was recorded only once. The chain carries TRBV6-1 and TRBJ1-5, with D unresolved. The germline V gene encodes CDR1 MNHNS and CDR2 SASEGT. The CDR3 is 14 amino acids. Deletions cut 6 bases from V and 3 bases from J, with 12 bases between. The CDR3 region is CASRVGLPNQPQHF. CDR3 sequence (DNA): TGTGCCAGCAGGGTAGGACTGCCCAATCAGCCCCAGCATTTT.

This chain joins TRBV9 and TRBJ2-5; 10 bases map to TRBD1. The CDR3 runs to 14 residues. After removal of 0 bases from V and 9 bases from J, the junction contained 5 bases not matched to a gene. Germline loops: CDR1 SGDLS, CDR2 YYNGEE. CDR3 amino acids: CASSVVGTGEAQYF. In nucleotides, the CDR3 is TGTGCCAGCAGCGTAGTGGGGACAGGGGAGGCCCAGTACTTC.

The sample holds a few counts of this clone. The V call is TRBV2, the J call TRBJ1-2; 7 bases agree with TRBD1. The V segment lost 6 bases and the J segment 8 bases; nucleotides outside the gene matches: 12. Germline lookup yields CDR1 SNHLY and CDR2 FYNNEI. The CDR3 is 14 residues long. CDR3 amino acids: CASREVGTATGYTF. In nucleotides, the CDR3 is TGTGCCAGCAGAGAGGTGGGGACAGCTACGGGCTACACCTTC.

This clone was counted only a few times. The chain is built from TRBV27 and TRBJ2-1; D unclear. Trimming stripped 6 bases from V and 3 bases from J, with 12 bases between. The CDR3 extends over 14 amino acids. The germline gives CDR1 MNHEY, CDR2 SMNVEV (reference sequence). The CDR3 loop reads CASRETVDYNEQFF. In nucleotides, the CDR3 is TGTGCCAGCAGAGAAACGGTAGACTACAATGAGCAGTTCTTC.

The chain carries TRBV6-6 and TRBJ1-2; TRBD1 agrees at 10 bases. Germline lookup yields CDR1 MNHNY and CDR2 SVGAGI (reference sequence). The CDR3 covers 14 residues. V lost 6 bases and J lost 4; bases outside the gene matches: 5. The CDR3 DNA follows: TGTGCCAGCAGGAAGGGACAGGGGACCTATGGCTACACCTTC. Its protein is CASRKGQGTYGYTF.

The V call is TRBV5-6, the J call TRBJ2-7; 9 bases align to TRBD1. Looked up from germline, CDR1 is SGHDT and CDR2 is YYEEEE. V was clipped by 3 bases and J by 5 bases; unmatched bases: 6. The CDR3 loop spans 14 amino acids. Written as DNA, the CDR3 is TGTGCCAGCAGCTCAGCCGGGACAGGGAACGAGCAGTACTTC. This encodes CASSSAGTGNEQYF.

V gene TRBV18 combines with J gene TRBJ1-5, with D perhaps TRBD1 (6 bases). Between the trimmed V and J ends, which lost 6 bases and 3 bases, there was a span of 12 bases. Germline values: CDR1 KGHSH, CDR2 LQKENI. The CDR3 runs 14 residues. DNA of the CDR3: TGTGCCAGCTCGGTCGACAGGTTCAATCAGCCCCAGCATTTT. Protein: CASSVDRFNQPQHF.

V usage is TRBV2 and J usage is TRBJ2-1; 9 bases fit TRBD2. J was trimmed by 9 bases and V by 6 bases; bases with no gene match: 6. Germline CDR1 SNHLY, CDR2 FYNNEI. The CDR3 totals 13 residues. The CDR3 sequence is CASRPSGDSEQFF. CDR3 coding DNA: TGTGCCAGCAGGCCTAGCGGGGACAGTGAGCAGTTCTTC.

The J gene is TRBJ1-5, the V gene TRBV7-9; 9 bases are a match to TRBD1. This CDR3 is built from 18 residues. The J segment lost 0 bases and the V segment lost 5 bases, leaving 11 bases of the junction unmatched. Germline CDR1 reads SEHNR; CDR2 reads FQNEAQ (reference sequence). The CDR3 DNA is TGTGCCAGCAGCGCCGAGGGACAGGGAAGTTATAGCAATCAGCCCCAGCATTTT. This sequence encodes CASSAEGQGSYSNQPQHF.

The chain employs TRBV7-9 and TRBJ1-4, with 7 positions matching TRBD1. J lost 5 bases, V lost 2 bases, and 5 bases had no gene match. Looked up from germline, CDR1 is SEHNR and CDR2 is FQNEAQ (reference sequence). The CDR3 covers 15 residues. As DNA, the CDR3 is TGTGCCAGCAGCTTAACGGGACAGAGAAATGAAAAACTGTTTTTT. This translates into CASSLTGQRNEKLFF. The complete variable domain, with remaining parts taken from reference TRBV7-9 and TRBJ1-4, reads DTGVSQNPRHKITKRGQNVTFRCDPISEHNRLYWYRQTLGQGPEFLTYFQNEAQLEKSRLLSDRFSAERPKGSFSTLEIQRTEQGDSAMYLCASSLTGQRNEKLFFGSGTQLSVL.

This sequence joins TRBV27 and TRBJ2-1; unclear D gene. V lost 3 bases and J 0 bases, leaving 15 bases between the germline ends. CDR1 and CDR2 (germline): MNHEY, SMNVEV (reference sequence). The CDR3 consists of 17 residues. The CDR3 reads CASSLFPVQDSYNEQFF. For the CDR3, the DNA is TGTGCCAGCAGTTTGTTCCCCGTACAAGACTCCTACAATGAGCAGTTCTTC.

The chain links TRBV2 to TRBJ2-7, with D unresolved. The CDR3 totals 13 residues. The V end lost 8 bases, the J end lost 0 bases, and 11 bases lay between the germline ends. Per the germline V gene, CDR1 is SNHLY and CDR2 is FYNNEI. CDR3 residues: CASSFGSSYEQYF. The CDR3 nucleotides read TGTGCCAGCTCTTTTGGTAGCTCCTACGAGCAGTACTTC.

The genes are TRBV7-6 and TRBJ1-1; D unclear. Trimming cost V 4 bases and J 6 bases, with 15 bases left between them. In germline, CDR1 is SGHVS, CDR2 FNYEAQ. The CDR3 loop spans 14 amino acids. The CDR3: CASSSLGGEAEAFF. The CDR3 DNA reads as TGTGCCAGCAGCTCCCTTGGAGGAGAGGCTGAAGCTTTCTTT.

The chain employs TRBV4-3 and TRBJ1-2, with D uncertain. This CDR3 spans 13 amino acids. V gave up 4 bases and J gave up 4 bases, with 10 bases separating them. Germline CDR1 and CDR2: LGHNA and YSLEER. CDR3 DNA: TGCGCCAGCAGCCGTGAGGGTATCTATGGCTACACCTTC. It codes for CASSREGIYGYTF.